The rows below give T cell receptor beta chains drawn from one sample of a study of regulatory T cells in long-lasting Graves disease. TCRdb ran MiXCR on the multiplex PCR reads and lists one entry per CDR3 protein. Among under 800,000 distinct CDR3 sequences listed, approximately 15% were seen once. Another study also made use of these data, one on T cells in Graves' hyperthyroidism and ophthalmopathy.

The specimen was peripheral blood mononuclear cells (PBMCs), collected at new diagnosis, from a patient treated with antithyroid drugs. The receptors were sampled from a woman aged 25 to 39 with Graves disease. Each CDR3 is given without its conserved first and last residue. Some rows mark clone size as missing; the rest say once, few, many or name a class of expanded clone.

>TRBJ2-3|.|TRBV25-1
ASSESRGLTDTQY
>TRBJ2-1|few|TRBV12-3/TRBV12-4
ASSWAAEQF
>TRBJ1-2|.|TRBV6-1
ASSTRRDRDGYGYT
>TRBJ2-1|.|TRBV29-1
SATSGRSYNEQF
>TRBJ2-1|.|TRBV5-1
ASSLSGVSVFRNEQF
>TRBJ2-7|many|TRBV7-9
ASSPHSYEQY
>TRBJ2-5|many|TRBV14
ASSQHPSMRY
>TRBJ1-4|once|TRBV30
AWSYSPPGVTNEKLF
>TRBJ1-1|many|TRBV11-2
ASSLHQGTTEAF
>TRBJ2-6|.|TRBV5-1
ASSFGQGADGANVLT
>TRBJ2-7|many|TRBV15
ATSRPSVKTGPYEQY
>TRBJ1-4|.|TRBV2
ACSEGGIAKLF
>TRBJ2-7|many|TRBV28
ARKGGTYSYEQY
>TRBJ2-3|many|TRBV2
ASLIHPDTQY
>TRBJ1-5|many|TRBV12-3/TRBV12-4
ASNKIGAGDNQPQH
>TRBJ1-6|.|TRBV4-1
ASSLLQGGDSPLH
>TRBJ2-2|.|TRBV14
ASSQTQYYTGELF
>TRBJ2-1|.|TRBV18
ASSLRVSDHYNEQF
>TRBJ2-7|many|TRBV6-5
ASSYIVLAASYEQY
>TRBJ2-1|.|TRBV24-1
ATSAFGVFNEQF
>TRBJ1-2|many|TRBV29-1
SVLGGNYGYT
>TRBJ2-5|many|TRBV12-3/TRBV12-4
ASKRDSGWTQY
>TRBJ2-1|few|TRBV20-1
SARDRRVPYNEQF
>TRBJ2-5|many|TRBV11-2
ASSLAPPETQY
>TRBJ2-1|.|TRBV27
ASSLILAEGPGNEQF
>TRBJ1-5|few|TRBV6-4
ASSEGYSNQPQH
>TRBJ2-1|.|TRBV20-1
SALYGLGNEQF
>TRBJ1-1|.|TRBV13
ASSLGSKAEAF
>TRBJ2-7|.|TRBV27
ASSLAWAGGAYEQY
>TRBJ1-2|many|TRBV20-1
SASGQNGYT
>TRBJ2-3|few|TRBV7-2
ASSLELAGGTDTQY
>TRBJ1-3|many|TRBV30
AWSVSGNTIY
>TRBJ2-7|many|TRBV6-1
AVQWGPTYEQY
>TRBJ1-1|many|TRBV3-1
ASSLDREAF
>TRBJ1-4|.|TRBV29-1
SGTGVDSEKLF
>TRBJ2-5|few|TRBV3-1
ASSQGPGPQVETQY
>TRBJ1-2|few|TRBV20-1
SAEDRGTYGYT
>TRBJ2-7|many|TRBV28
ASRPQGYFIGPTYEQY
>TRBJ1-1|.|TRBV2
ASSDARRTGNEGAF
>TRBJ1-5|many|TRBV3-1
ASSQGPGSDQPQH
>TRBJ2-1|few|TRBV7-2
ASSLSVASNEQF
>TRBJ1-3|.|TRBV7-9
ASSLMGDTIY
>TRBJ2-3|many|TRBV28
ASCPWDRGSDTQY
>TRBJ2-2|few|TRBV24-1
ATASWVNTGELF
>TRBJ2-4|few|TRBV3-1
ASSQVGTAWGLQNIQY
>TRBJ2-3|.|TRBV28
ASSLTLLAGVGDTQY
>TRBJ2-5|few|TRBV7-9
ASSFIGSTGGETQY
>TRBJ1-1|many|TRBV7-9
ASSSWGAGGNTEAF
>TRBJ1-5|many|TRBV24-1
ATSDSGWAQH
>TRBJ1-6|.|TRBV7-9
ASSSQTGGNSPLH
>TRBJ2-1|few|TRBV20-1
SARDPNVGASDEQF
>TRBJ1-3|few|TRBV20-1
SASGPGGGNTIY
>TRBJ1-1|many|TRBV6-1
ASREGDRNTEAF
>TRBJ1-2|.|TRBV2
ASKATSSSGHGYT
>TRBJ1-1|.|TRBV7-9
ASSPSGTGGRTEAF